This TCR beta chain is from a study of T cell responses to AZD1222 COVID-19 vaccine. General observations from the study: Clonal diversity may have been underestimated, and the donors were mostly white British, with more females than males. Just a handful of AZD1222 recipients were seropositive at baseline.

Comment on this clone: Antigen specificity is unknown.

The CDR3 has 11 residues. Germline V gene data show CDR1 as MGHDK and CDR2 as SYGVNS. Trimming stripped 3 bases from V and 7 bases from J, with 4 bases between. Doses given second, at about 4 or about 12 weeks, were pooled. Sequencing used immunoSEQ multiplex PCR; TCRdb keeps in-frame clones, though not all of them. The table records 100,000 to 150,000 clones, roughly 92% of them present only once. This chain connects TRBV25-1 to TRBJ2-1; D gene ambiguous. This material consisted of peripheral blood, taken 28 days after the second AZD1222 dose. This receptor was identified in an adult who received the AZD1222 COVID-19 vaccine. CDR3 loop: CASSEVNEQFF. The CDR3 DNA follows: TGTGCCAGCAGTGAGGTGAATGAGCAGTTCTTC.